This T cell receptor beta chain was sequenced during a study of control samples from healthy donors and cancer patients. Produced via immunoSEQ multiplex PCR; TCRdb's table is partial and in-frame only. This sample has tens of thousands of clones; around 90% occur once, and the top ten carry over 1.5%. CDR3 length: 13 residues. Germline V gene sequence: CDR1 LGHDT, CDR2 YNNKEL (reference sequence). Trimming took 1 base from V and 7 from J, leaving 9 bases between them. The source is a woman aged 55-69 years with head and neck cancer. The rearrangement uses TRBV3-1 (or the pseudogene TRBV3-2) and TRBJ2-3; a weak D match, TRBD2 (6 bases). The material sequenced was PBMCs. The CDR3 coding sequence is TGTGCCAGCAGCCAAGCGGAGGGTCATACGCAGTATTTT. Amino acids: CASSQAEGHTQYF.